This is a list of T cell receptor beta chains from one sample in a study of T cell responses to AZD1222 COVID-19 vaccine. Clones were read by immunoSEQ multiplex PCR, and TCRdb kept only the in-frame ones, dropping some. Among tens of thousands of clones listed, around 90% were seen once. This material consisted of peripheral blood, taken on day 0 of AZD1222 vaccination. Receptors originate from an adult in good health. Both conserved end residues are part of each CDR3. The order of the fields is J gene, clone size, D gene, V gene, CDR3 DNA, CDR3 protein. A D gene is named only where the DNA matches it firmly. For some rows the clone size is stated as once, few or many, or as a class when expanded; others skip it.

TRBJ2-4 | once | - | TRBV27 | TGTGCCAGCAGCCCAAGCAGAAAAAACATTCAGTACTTC | CASSPSRKNIQYF
TRBJ2-2 | - | TRBD1 | TRBV5-4 | TGTGCCAGCAGCAGACCGGACAGGGGCACCGGGGAGCTGTTTTTT | CASSRPDRGTGELFF
TRBJ1-5 | - | - | TRBV30 | TGTGCCTGGAGTGTGACAGAATCTCAGCCCCAGCATTTT | CAWSVTESQPQHF
TRBJ2-2 | - | TRBD2 | TRBV15 | TGTGCCACCAGCAGATTAGTCGGGCAGGGAGGGACCGGGGAGCTGTTTTTT | CATSRLVGQGGTGELFF
TRBJ2-5 | - | TRBD2 | TRBV7-7 | TGTGCTAGCAGCCCCCGGACTAGCGGGAATGTAGGAGAGACCCAGTACTTC | CASSPRTSGNVGETQYF
TRBJ1-2 | - | - | TRBV6-4 | TGTGCCAGCAGTGCCACACCGGGACACCGAACCGGTGGCTACACCTTC | CASSATPGHRTGGYTF
TRBJ1-6 | few | - | TRBV2 | TGTGCCAGCAGCGTAACAGAGGGGGAGAATTCACCCCTCCACTTT | CASSVTEGENSPLHF
TRBJ1-5 | - | - | TRBV4-1 | TGCGCCAGCAGCCAAGATGCCCTAACGGGATGGGAGCCCCAGCATTTT | CASSQDALTGWEPQHF
TRBJ1-1 | - | - | TRBV28 | TGTGCCAGCAGTTCCAGTCTTATGAACACTGAAGCTTTCTTT | CASSSSLMNTEAFF
TRBJ2-1 | - | TRBD2 | TRBV7-3 | TGTGCCAGCAGCTTATGGCAAATGGGACAGATAGCGGGAGCTAGGTACAATGAGCAGTTCTTC | CASSLWQMGQIAGARYNEQFF
TRBJ1-3 | once | - | TRBV19 | TGTGCCAGTAGTCCAGGGACCGAAGGAAACACCATATATTTT | CASSPGTEGNTIYF
TRBJ2-3 | - | - | TRBV5-1 | TGCGCCAGCAGCTCATATTATTCTAGCACAGATACGCAGTATTTT | CASSSYYSSTDTQYF
TRBJ2-7 | - | TRBD2 | TRBV9 | TGTGCCAGCAGCGCCGGGACTAGCGGGGTCTACGAGCAGTACTTC | CASSAGTSGVYEQYF
TRBJ1-4 | - | TRBD1 | TRBV27 | TGTGCCAGCAGTCAAAGGGGGGGGACAGAATTTAATGAAAAACTGTTTTTT | CASSQRGGTEFNEKLFF
TRBJ2-7 | - | - | TRBV23-1 | TGCGCAAGCTCCGGGGCTCCCTACGAGCAGTACTTC | CASSGAPYEQYF
TRBJ1-1 | - | - | TRBV7-9 | TGTGCCAGCAGCTTATCAGGGGAAACTGAAGCTTTCTTT | CASSLSGETEAFF
TRBJ2-3 | - | TRBD2 | TRBV9 | TGTGCCAGCAGCGCCGGACTAGCGGGGTCCTCTAGCACAGATACGCAGTATTTT | CASSAGLAGSSSTDTQYF
TRBJ2-1 | - | - | TRBV6-5 | TGTGCCAGCAGTTTCAACCGATACAATGAGCAGTTCTTC | CASSFNRYNEQFF
TRBJ2-7 | - | - | TRBV9 | TGTGCCAGCAGCGAAGGGGGTAGTAGCGGTCGGTACGAGCAGTACTTC | CASSEGGSSGRYEQYF
TRBJ1-2 | - | - | TRBV6-5 | TGTGCCAGCAGTTTATCACGGGTCTCTAGTGGCTACACCTTC | CASSLSRVSSGYTF